This TCR beta chain was obtained from a study of patients and donors after allogeneic stem cell transplantation. TCRdb reprocessed the RT-PCR reads via MiXCR and lists one record per CDR3 protein. The sample shows around 90,000 distinct CDR3 sequences, 45% to 50% of them seen only once. This CDR3 has 13 amino acids. The V gene lost 5 bases and the J gene lost 3 bases, with 14 bases spanning the gap. The V gene's germline CDR1 is DFQATT and CDR2 SNEGSKA (reference sequence). Sequencing used blood, either unsorted or a sorted T cell fraction (not recorded which). V gene TRBV20-1 combines with J gene TRBJ2-7; D possibly matches TRBD1 or TRBD2 (5 bases each). The receptor comes from a human donor who was either an allogeneic HSCT recipient or a stem cell or donor lymphocyte infusion donor (not recorded which). It is not recorded whose cells these are; they may come from a transplant donor. DNA of the CDR3: TGCAGTGCTTTAACGGGGCTTATCTACGAGCAGTACTTC. This gives the protein CSALTGLIYEQYF.